These 8 T cell receptor beta chains originate from one sample sequenced in a study of cytomegalovirus exposure and HLA in healthy donors (dated by TCRdb to 2016 to 2017). Library construction relied on the immunoSEQ multiplex PCR assay. The multiplex PCR relied on a mix of 60 forward primers for TCR Vbeta segments and 13 reverse primers for TCR Jbeta segments. Not all clones reach the TCRdb copy of this immuneACCESS table, which keeps in-frame sequences only. Checked studies attribute under half of the gap to unresolved V genes and leave the rest unexplained. The sample table lists 160,000 or so clones, approximately 80% of them with a count of one. The ten largest clones take up around 6.6% of the sample. Material: PBMCs. These receptor sequences come from a woman in her forties or fifties in good health and CMV-seropositive.

With regard to this clone: The junction does not match germline at one end; this may be a read error. The rearrangement joins TRBV29-1 to TRBJ2-3, with a possible D match to TRBD1 (6 bases). Germline CDR1 and CDR2: SQVTM and ANQGSEA. The CDR3 sequence is 13 residues long. DNA for the CDR3: TGCAGCGTTGCTCGGGACAACACAGATACGCGGTATTTT. Its translation is CSVARDNTDTRYF.

The J gene is TRBJ2-1, the V gene TRBV28, with 8 nucleotides matching TRBD1. The junction had 1 base not matched to a gene; V was cut back by 5 bases and J by 4 bases. The germline CDR1 and CDR2 sequences are MDHEN and SYDVKM. This CDR3 spans 13 amino acids. The CDR3 coding sequence is TGTGCCAGCAGTCGGGACAGGTACAATGAGCAGTTCTTC. Its protein is CASSRDRYNEQFF. Full variable domain (rest looked up from reference TRBV28 and TRBJ2-1): DVKVTQSSRYLVKRTGEKVFLECVQDMDHENMFWYRQDPGLGLRLIYFSYDVKMKEKGDIPEGYSVSREKKERFSLILESASTNQTSMYLCASSRDRYNEQFFGPGTRLTVL.

The genes are TRBV6-1 and TRBJ1-2, with a tentative D call TRBD1 (6 bases). Germline CDR1 and CDR2: MNHNS and SASEGT. The CDR3 covers 13 residues. V was clipped by 2 bases and J by 6 bases, with 10 bases between them. In DNA form, the CDR3 reads TGTGCCAGCAGTGAAATTCCAGGGGATGGCTACACCTTC. Amino acid sequence: CASSEIPGDGYTF.

The genes are TRBV4-1 and TRBJ2-1, with D possibly matching TRBD2 (6 bases). This CDR3 has 16 residues. CDR1 is MGHRA and CDR2 is YSYEKL in the germline V gene. V was pared by 3 bases and J by 1 base, with 13 bases between. CDR3 protein: CASSQPGTLSYNEQFF. The CDR3 DNA sequence: TGCGCCAGCAGCCAGCCCGGGACTCTGTCCTACAATGAGCAGTTCTTC.

The sample holds one count of this clone. The rearrangement links TRBV2 to TRBJ2-4; TRBD1 matches 7 bases. The CDR3 spans 17 residues. Germline CDR1 and CDR2: SNHLY and FYNNEI. J gave up 8 bases and V 4 bases, and 17 bases lay outside the gene matches. This chain's CDR3 is CASSGKTEGQVRDIQYF. The CDR3 DNA sequence: TGTGCCAGCAGTGGCAAAACCGAAGGACAGGTCCGAGACATTCAGTACTTC.

CDR3 residues: CASSTDRGTYGYTF. The CDR3 region has the DNA TGTGCCAGCAGCACAGACAGGGGAACCTATGGCTACACCTTC. This sequence joins TRBV5-6 and TRBJ1-2; 8 bases fit TRBD1. Germline V gives CDR1 SGHDT, CDR2 YYEEEE. The CDR3 has 14 residues. V was clipped by 4 bases and J by 4 bases; unmatched bases: 6. Full variable domain (outside the CDR3, taken from reference TRBV5-6 and TRBJ1-2): DAGVTQSPTHLIKTRGQQVTLRCSPKSGHDTVSWYQQALGQGPQFIFQYYEEEERQRGNFPDRFSGHQFPNYSSELNVNALLLGDSALYLCASSTDRGTYGYTFGSGTRLTVV.

The rearrangement uses TRBV6-4 and TRBJ2-1, with D possibly being TRBD1 (5 bases). The V end was cut by 6 bases, the J end by 10 bases, with 25 bases between. This CDR3 has 16 amino acids. From germline, CDR1 is MRHNA and CDR2 SNTAGT. The CDR3 protein is CASSPRAGLIQWEQFF. The DNA for the CDR3 is TGTGCCAGCAGCCCCCGGGCAGGGCTTATACAATGGGAGCAGTTCTTC.

The V gene is TRBV30, the J gene TRBJ1-6; D gene uncertain. CDR1 is GTSNPN and CDR2 is SVGIG in the germline V gene (reference sequence). The CDR3 extends over 13 amino acids. V lost 7 bases to trimming and J lost 6 bases, with 13 bases between them. The CDR3 loop is CAYGNRGNSPLHF. CDR3 in DNA: TGTGCCTACGGGAATCGTGGTAATTCACCCCTCCACTTT.